This TCR beta chain was documented in a study of blood T cells in healthy people across ages. Of note for this clonotype: One end of the junction does not line up with germline, which may come from a read error.

Combining a sample-barcoded 5' primer with a J-beta primer mix, a second PCR ran for roughly 7 to 11 cycles. Each sample provided no less than 3 million CDR3-containing paired-end reads. Each CDR3 protein is one row after TCRdb ran MiXCR on the 5' RACE reads. The repertoire holds some 1,800,000 distinct CDR3 sequences, about two fifths seen once, with more than 20% in the top ten. The CDR3 is 16 amino acids. Germline V lookup: CDR1 KGHSH, CDR2 LQKENI. Per sample, no less than 6 micrograms of total RNA were extracted. The source of this sequence is a human donor in good health. The chain carries TRBV18 and TRBJ2-7; the D call may be TRBD1 or TRBD2 (6 bases each). The sequenced sample consisted of blood. Here the CDR3 DNA reads TGTGCCAGCTCACCGGGGGGCTGGAAGCCCACCTACGAGCAGTACTTT. Its protein is CASSPGGWKPTYEQYF.